This T cell receptor beta chain comes out of a study of T cell responses to AZD1222 COVID-19 vaccine. The assay was immunoSEQ multiplex PCR, and TCRdb's table has in-frame clones only and misses some. The table includes tens of thousands of clones, approximately 80% detected once. CDR1 is SGHAT and CDR2 is FQDESV in the germline V gene (reference sequence). There are 14 residues in the CDR3. The V end lost 1 base, the J end lost 4 bases, and 7 bases lay between the germline ends. The sequence was obtained from an adult who received the AZD1222 COVID-19 vaccine. The sequencing here drew on peripheral blood, taken 28 days after the second AZD1222 dose. This chain connects TRBV11-1 to TRBJ2-2; no clear D gene. Written as DNA, the CDR3 is TGTGCCAGCAGCTTAGAACGGAGCACCGGGGAGCTGTTTTTT. Residues: CASSLERSTGELFF.